Below, 29 T cell receptor beta chains from the same sample are listed, as sequenced in a study of CD8+ T cells in alopecia areata. After isolation, RNA underwent reverse transcription to generate cDNA as the sequencing template. TCRdb's copy holds only in-frame clones and misses some; the assay was immunoSEQ multiplex PCR. The table records 130,000 to 150,000 clones, more than 40% of them present only once. The sequenced sample consisted of CD4+ T cells sorted from blood. These receptors came from a human donor with alopecia areata.

V is TRBV4-1 and J is TRBJ2-1; 7 positions match TRBD2. The V gene's germline CDR1 is MGHRA and CDR2 YSYEKL. This CDR3 has 14 residues. The V gene end was trimmed by 2 bases and the J gene end by 5 bases; junction bases not matched to a gene: 3. The DNA of the CDR3 is TGCGCCAGCAGCCAAATCGGGAGGAACAATGAGCAGTTCTTC. Its protein product is CASSQIGRNNEQFF.

This sequence joins TRBV5-1 and TRBJ1-2; TRBD1 agrees at 7 bases. CDR3 size: 13 residues. Trimming removed 4 bases from V and 6 bases from J; junction bases left unmatched: 6. From germline, CDR1 is SGHRS and CDR2 YFSETQ. The CDR3 here is CASSPGQIDGYTF. DNA for the CDR3: TGCGCCAGCAGCCCGGGACAGATCGATGGCTACACCTTC.

J is TRBJ2-1 and V is TRBV18, with no clear D. Trimming stripped 1 base from V and 7 bases from J, with 14 bases between. The CDR3 consists of 15 residues. CDR1 and CDR2 (germline): KGHSH, LQKENI. The CDR3 loop reads CASSPLERGTNEQFF. CDR3 nucleotides: TGTGCCAGCTCACCACTCGAGAGAGGTACGAATGAGCAGTTCTTC.

This clone has only a few counts. The chain recombines TRBV7-9 with TRBJ2-1; 8 bases fit TRBD1. Per the germline V gene, CDR1 is SEHNR and CDR2 is FQNEAQ (reference sequence). Germline trimming cut 3 bases from V and 4 bases from J; bases unmatched to any gene: 2. CDR3 length: 14 amino acids. The CDR3 reads CASSLGQEYNEQFF. In nucleotides, the CDR3 is TGTGCCAGCAGCTTGGGACAGGAATACAATGAGCAGTTCTTC.

The V gene is TRBV9, the J gene TRBJ2-3; D not resolved. The germline V gene encodes CDR1 SGDLS and CDR2 YYNGEE. V was trimmed by 2 bases and J by 0 bases, leaving 4 bases between them. The length of the CDR3 is 13 residues. The CDR3 reads CASSVISTDTQYF. The DNA for the CDR3 is TGTGCCAGCAGCGTTATTAGCACAGATACGCAGTATTTT.

The chain links TRBV28 to TRBJ2-7; D ambiguous. The V end was cut by 6 bases, the J end by 3 bases, with 15 bases between. The CDR3 totals 14 residues. Germline CDR1 is MDHEN and CDR2 is SYDVKM. The CDR3 reads CASRSAQRHYEQYF. In DNA form, the CDR3 reads TGTGCCAGCAGGTCGGCACAGCGACACTACGAGCAGTACTTC.

J is TRBJ2-6 and V is TRBV2; D is unclear. V lost 0 bases and J 4 bases, leaving 4 bases between the germline ends. This CDR3 has 14 amino acids. The germline V gene encodes CDR1 SNHLY and CDR2 FYNNEI. CDR3 loop: CASSEALGANVLTF. For the CDR3, the DNA is TGTGCCAGCAGTGAAGCGCTCGGGGCCAACGTCCTGACTTTC.

The rearrangement links TRBV6-6 to TRBJ2-3; D remains unclear. This CDR3 region has 16 residues. Trimming shortened V by 2 bases and J by 2 bases, and 14 bases separated the two germline ends. CDR1 MNHNY and CDR2 SVGAGI come from the germline V gene (reference sequence). DNA of the CDR3: TGTGCCAGCAGTTACAGACCGAACACCTTCACAGATACGCAGTATTTT. Its translation is CASSYRPNTFTDTQYF.

V and J are TRBV10-3 and TRBJ2-6; 10 nucleotides agree with TRBD1. CDR1 is ENHRY, CDR2 SYGVKD, per germline. The junction had 11 bases not matched to a gene; V was cut back by 0 bases and J by 0 bases. CDR3 length: 21 residues. The chain's CDR3 is CAISESGTGALKSSGANVLTF. DNA of the CDR3: TGTGCCATCAGTGAGTCCGGGACAGGGGCCCTTAAGAGCTCTGGGGCCAACGTCCTGACTTTC.

Only a few counts were recorded for this clone. This chain uses TRBV29-1 with TRBJ2-3, with D unclear. V gave up 3 bases and J gave up 5 bases, with 9 bases separating them. The CDR3 has 12 residues. Germline V gene sequence: CDR1 SQVTM, CDR2 ANQGSEA. CDR3 in amino acids: CSVDLVRDTQYF. As DNA, the CDR3 is TGCAGCGTTGATTTGGTCAGAGATACGCAGTATTTT.

This clone was detected a few times. CDR3 sequence reads: CAWSVGLGSYEQYF. For the CDR3, the DNA is TGTGCCTGGAGTGTAGGGCTAGGCTCCTACGAGCAGTACTTC. The chain has TRBV30 and TRBJ2-7, with D unclear. This CDR3 is 14 amino acids long. Germline V gene sequence: CDR1 GTSNPN, CDR2 SVGIG (reference sequence). V lost 0 bases, J lost 0 bases, and 9 bases lay in between.

This clone has only a few counts. CDR3 in amino acids: CASSLESPGTQYF. The CDR3 DNA reads as TGCGCCAGCAGCTTGGAGTCCCCAGGAACCCAGTACTTC. V is TRBV5-1 and J is TRBJ2-5; no clear D gene. The CDR3 loop spans 13 amino acids. CDR1 SGHRS and CDR2 YFSETQ come from the germline V gene. Trimming stripped 0 bases from V and 8 bases from J, with 11 bases between.

This chain uses TRBV5-1 with TRBJ1-1; the D gene is possibly TRBD1 (6 bases). The CDR3 has 13 residues. The V and J ends lost 4 bases and 4 bases respectively, with 11 bases between them. Germline V gene lookup returns CDR1 SGHRS and CDR2 YFSETQ. CDR3 sequence reads: CASSSTGSTEAFF. CDR3 DNA: TGCGCCAGCAGCAGCACAGGGAGCACTGAAGCTTTCTTT.

The rearrangement links TRBV27 to TRBJ2-5; TRBD1 aligns across 8 bases. Unmatched junction bases numbered 6, after V lost 4 bases and J lost 5 bases. The CDR3 is 14 residues long. Per germline, CDR1 MNHEY and CDR2 SMNVEV (reference sequence). The CDR3 bases are TGTGCCAGCAGTTCCAGACAGGGGTTGGAGACCCAGTACTTC. Translated: CASSSRQGLETQYF.

The chain uses TRBV27 and TRBJ2-5; D unresolved. CDR3 length equals 10 residues. V lost 3 bases and J lost 6, with 2 bases in between. Germline V CDR1 and CDR2: MNHEY, SMNVEV (reference sequence). The CDR3 sequence: CASSFQTQYF. DNA of the CDR3: TGTGCCAGCAGTTTTCAGACCCAGTACTTC.

This clone was detected only once. This rearrangement joins TRBV7-3 to TRBJ2-7; TRBD2 matches 8 bases. The V gene's germline CDR1 is SGHTA and CDR2 FQGTGA. The J segment lost 0 bases and the V segment lost 5 bases, leaving 3 bases of the junction unmatched. The CDR3 sequence is 14 residues long. The DNA for the CDR3 is TGTGCCAGCAGCCCTAGCGGGCTCTCCTACGAGCAGTACTTC. Translated: CASSPSGLSYEQYF.

This clone occurred a few times. The V gene is TRBV14, the J gene TRBJ2-6; perhaps TRBD2 as D (6 bases). Trimming stripped 1 base from V and 3 bases from J, with 7 bases between. The CDR3 is 15 amino acids. CDR1 is SGHDN and CDR2 is FVKESK in the germline V gene. The CDR3 loop is CASSQVSGGANVLTF. CDR3 nucleotide sequence: TGTGCCAGCAGCCAAGTTAGCGGTGGGGCCAACGTCCTGACTTTC.

The chain is built from TRBV29-1 and TRBJ2-7; TRBD1 is a possible D gene (6 bases). From germline, CDR1 is SQVTM and CDR2 ANQGSEA. Trimming pared 6 bases from V and 5 bases from J, leaving 11 bases between. CDR3 length: 11 amino acids. DNA of the CDR3: TGCAGCGTGGGAGACAGGAACGAGCAGTACTTC. Its translation: CSVGDRNEQYF.

The rearrangement uses TRBV27 and TRBJ2-5, with no clear D. CDR3 length: 13 amino acids. V dropped 3 bases and J dropped 5 bases, with 10 bases sitting between them. Germline V gives CDR1 MNHEY, CDR2 SMNVEV (reference sequence). CDR3 region: CASSFQYRETQYF. Here the CDR3 DNA reads TGTGCCAGCAGTTTCCAGTATCGGGAGACCCAGTACTTC.

This clone was recorded a few times. CDR3 in amino acids: CSVVGQGRDIQYF. The CDR3 DNA follows: TGCAGCGTTGTAGGACAGGGGCGAGACATTCAGTACTTC. V and J are TRBV29-1 and TRBJ2-4; 9 positions match TRBD1. The V and J ends lost 4 bases and 8 bases, in that order; junction bases with no gene match: 6. The CDR3 consists of 13 residues. CDR1 SQVTM and CDR2 ANQGSEA come from the germline V gene.

The V gene is TRBV30, the J gene TRBJ1-1, with a tentative D call TRBD1 (6 bases). The CDR3 extends over 14 amino acids. Trimming removed 0 bases from V and 3 bases from J, with 11 bases in between. Germline-derived CDR1 and CDR2 are GTSNPN and SVGIG (reference sequence). The DNA for the CDR3 is TGTGCCTGGAGTGTTTGGGGGGGCGACACTGAAGCTTTCTTT. This codes for CAWSVWGGDTEAFF. Using reference TRBV30 and TRBJ1-1 for the parts outside the CDR3, the full variable domain is SQTIHQWPATLVQPVGSPLSLECTVEGTSNPNLYWYRQAAGRGLQLLFYSVGIGQISSEVPQNLSASRPQDRQFILSSKKLLLSDSGFYLCAWSVWGGDTEAFFGQGTRLTVV.

The sample holds one count of this clone. V and J are TRBV30 and TRBJ1-5, with D perhaps matching TRBD1 (6 bases). Germline CDR1 and CDR2: GTSNPN and SVGIG (reference sequence). V was clipped by 3 bases and J by 5 bases, with 14 bases between them. CDR3 length: 14 amino acids. As DNA, the CDR3 is TGTGCCTGGAGAGCTAAACAGGGAGATCAGCCCCAGCATTTT. It specifies CAWRAKQGDQPQHF.

The gene calls are TRBV5-1 and TRBJ1-5, with D perhaps matching TRBD1 (6 bases). This CDR3 region has 14 residues. The germline gives CDR1 SGHRS, CDR2 YFSETQ. V shed 4 bases and J shed 6 bases, with 14 bases lying between them. CDR3 in amino acids: CASSRTGGSQPQHF. The CDR3 nucleotides read TGCGCCAGCAGCCGAACGGGGGGCAGTCAGCCCCAGCATTTT.

This clone was picked up a small number of times. The chain couples TRBV29-1 to TRBJ2-3; D is unresolved. Per the germline V gene, CDR1 is SQVTM and CDR2 is ANQGSEA. The CDR3 extends over 12 amino acids. V was clipped by 6 bases and J by 5 bases, with 12 bases between them. This CDR3 is CSVVSWGDTQYF. CDR3 DNA: TGCAGCGTGGTTTCGTGGGGAGATACGCAGTATTTT.

V gene TRBV25-1 combines with J gene TRBJ2-2, with TRBD2 matching 11 bases. The junction had 3 bases not matched to a gene; V was cut back by 1 base and J by 2 bases. The CDR3 extends over 17 amino acids. In germline, CDR1 is MGHDK, CDR2 SYGVNS. The CDR3 nucleotides read TGTGCCAGCAGTGAATTCCGACTAGCGGGAAACACCGGGGAGCTGTTTTTT. This translates into CASSEFRLAGNTGELFF.

This clone was seen a few times. The chain is built from TRBV23-1 and TRBJ2-2, with TRBD2 identical over 9 bases. TRBV23-1 is known as an ORF, though its function is uncertain. The CDR3 is 18 amino acids. V gave up 4 bases and J gave up 1 base; unmatched junction bases: 10. CDR3 nucleotide sequence: TGCGCCAGCAGTCGATATATTACGCGGGAGGGGAACACCGGGGAGCTGTTTTTT. Translating it yields CASSRYITREGNTGELFF.

The chain carries TRBV28 and TRBJ2-3, with D uncertain. From germline, CDR1 is MDHEN and CDR2 SYDVKM. The V end lost 4 bases, the J end lost 13 bases, and 24 bases lay between the germline ends. The CDR3 is 15 residues long. The CDR3 DNA sequence: TGTGCCAGCAGTTCACCGCCACACAACACCCATCTCGAGTATTTT. This gives the protein CASSSPPHNTHLEYF.

The genes are TRBV15 and TRBJ2-1, with D hard to call. The CDR3 has 12 amino acids. Germline lookup yields CDR1 LNHNV and CDR2 YYDKDF (reference sequence). V was clipped by 8 bases and J by 3 bases, with 8 bases between them. The CDR3 coding sequence is TGTGCCACCTCAGTGGGCTACAATGAGCAGTTCTTC. It yields the protein CATSVGYNEQFF.

The genes are TRBV5-1 and TRBJ2-5, with 10 bases identical to TRBD1. The CDR3 is 16 residues long. Looked up from germline, CDR1 is SGHRS and CDR2 is YFSETQ. V shed 5 bases and J 5 bases; nucleotides not matched to a gene: 12. CDR3 nucleotide sequence: TGCGCCAGCAGTTCCATTGGACAGGGGGGAGTGGAGACCCAGTACTTC. It encodes CASSSIGQGGVETQYF. Full variable domain (remainder filled in from reference TRBV5-1 and TRBJ2-5): KAGVTQTPRYLIKTRGQQVTLSCSPISGHRSVSWYQQTPGQGLQFLFEYFSETQRNKGNFPGRFSGRQFSNSRSEMNVSTLELGDSALYLCASSSIGQGGVETQYFGPGTRLLVL.